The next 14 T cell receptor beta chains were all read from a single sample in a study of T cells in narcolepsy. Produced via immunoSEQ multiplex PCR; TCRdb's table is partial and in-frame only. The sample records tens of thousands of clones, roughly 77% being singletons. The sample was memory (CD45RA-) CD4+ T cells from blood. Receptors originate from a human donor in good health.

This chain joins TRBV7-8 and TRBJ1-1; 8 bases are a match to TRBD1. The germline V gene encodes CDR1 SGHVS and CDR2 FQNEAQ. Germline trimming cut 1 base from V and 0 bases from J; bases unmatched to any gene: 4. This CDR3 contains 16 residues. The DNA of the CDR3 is TGTGCCAGCAGCTTAGTTCAGGGGGCGATGAACACTGAAGCTTTCTTT. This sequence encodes CASSLVQGAMNTEAFF.

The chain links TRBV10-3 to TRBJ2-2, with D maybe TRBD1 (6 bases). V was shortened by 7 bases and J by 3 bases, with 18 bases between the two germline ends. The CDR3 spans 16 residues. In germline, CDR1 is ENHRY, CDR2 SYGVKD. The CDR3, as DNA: TGTGCCATCAAGGGGGTGAGGGACGGGCACACCGGGGAGCTGTTTTTT. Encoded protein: CAIKGVRDGHTGELFF.

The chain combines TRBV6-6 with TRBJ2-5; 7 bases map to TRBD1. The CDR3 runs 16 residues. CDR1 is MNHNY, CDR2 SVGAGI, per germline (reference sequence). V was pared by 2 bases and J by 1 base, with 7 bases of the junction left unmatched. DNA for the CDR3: TGTGCCAGCAGTTACCCGACAGGGTCTTCCCAAGAGACCCAGTACTTC. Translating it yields CASSYPTGSSQETQYF.

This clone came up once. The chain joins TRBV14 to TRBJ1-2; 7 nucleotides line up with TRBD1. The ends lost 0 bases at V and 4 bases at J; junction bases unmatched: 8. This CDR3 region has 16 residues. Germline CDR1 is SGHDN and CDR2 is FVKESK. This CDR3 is CASSQDLGQSTYGYTF. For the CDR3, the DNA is TGTGCCAGCAGCCAAGATCTGGGACAGTCGACCTATGGCTACACCTTC.

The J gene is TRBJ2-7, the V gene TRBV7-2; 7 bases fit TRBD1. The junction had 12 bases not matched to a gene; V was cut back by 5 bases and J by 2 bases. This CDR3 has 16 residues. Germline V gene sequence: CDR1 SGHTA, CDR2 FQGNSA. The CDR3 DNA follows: TGTGCCAGCAGCCGGTCGGGTCAGGGGACAGCCTACGAGCAGTACTTC. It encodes CASSRSGQGTAYEQYF.

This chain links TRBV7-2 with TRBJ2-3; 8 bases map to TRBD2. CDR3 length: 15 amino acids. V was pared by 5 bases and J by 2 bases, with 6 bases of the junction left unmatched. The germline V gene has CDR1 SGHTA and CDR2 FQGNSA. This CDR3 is CASSPSGLNTDTQYF. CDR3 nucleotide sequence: TGTGCCAGCAGCCCTAGCGGGTTGAACACAGATACGCAGTATTTT.

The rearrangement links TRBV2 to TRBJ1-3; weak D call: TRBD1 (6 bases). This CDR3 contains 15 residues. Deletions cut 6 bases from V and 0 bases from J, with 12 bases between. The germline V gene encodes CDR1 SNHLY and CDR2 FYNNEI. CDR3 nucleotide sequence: TGTGCCAGCAGCGAGACAGGCATCTCTGGAAACACCATATATTTT. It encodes CASSETGISGNTIYF. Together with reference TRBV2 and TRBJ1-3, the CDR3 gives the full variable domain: EPEVTQTPSHQVTQMGQEVILRCVPISNHLYFYWYRQILGQKVEFLVSFYNNEISEKSEIFDDQFSVERPDGSNFTLKIRSTKLEDSAMYFCASSETGISGNTIYFGEGSWLTVV.

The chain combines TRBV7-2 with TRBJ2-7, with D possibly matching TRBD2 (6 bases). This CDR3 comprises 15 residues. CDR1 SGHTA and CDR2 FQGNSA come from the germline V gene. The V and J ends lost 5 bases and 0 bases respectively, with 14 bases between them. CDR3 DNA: TGTGCCAGCAGCGCCGGGGGTCACAGCTCCTACGAGCAGTACTTC. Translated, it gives CASSAGGHSSYEQYF.

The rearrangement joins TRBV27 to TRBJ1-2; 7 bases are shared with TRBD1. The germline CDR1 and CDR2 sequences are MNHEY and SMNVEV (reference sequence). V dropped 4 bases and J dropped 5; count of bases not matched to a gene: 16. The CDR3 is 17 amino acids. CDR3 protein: CASSSFLKQGKPYGYTF. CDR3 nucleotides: TGTGCCAGCAGTTCTTTCTTGAAACAGGGGAAGCCATATGGCTACACCTTC.

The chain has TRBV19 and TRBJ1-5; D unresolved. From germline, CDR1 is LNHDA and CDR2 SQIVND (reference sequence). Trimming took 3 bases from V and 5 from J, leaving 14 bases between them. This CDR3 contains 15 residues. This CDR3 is CASSMGGRPDQPQHF. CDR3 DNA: TGTGCCAGTAGTATGGGTGGACGGCCCGATCAGCCCCAGCATTTT.

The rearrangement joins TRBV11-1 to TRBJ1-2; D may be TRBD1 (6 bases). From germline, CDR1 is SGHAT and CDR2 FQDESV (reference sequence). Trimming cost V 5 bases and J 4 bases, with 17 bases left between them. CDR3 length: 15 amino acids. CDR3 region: CASSPAQGFGYGYTF. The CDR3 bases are TGTGCCAGCAGCCCTGCACAGGGTTTCGGCTATGGCTACACCTTC.

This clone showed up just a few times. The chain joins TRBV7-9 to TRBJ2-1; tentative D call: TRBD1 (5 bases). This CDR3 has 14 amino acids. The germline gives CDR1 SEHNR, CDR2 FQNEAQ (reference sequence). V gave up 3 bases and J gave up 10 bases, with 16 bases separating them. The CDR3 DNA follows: TGTGCCAGCAGCTTCCAACAGGCCTCCGGGGAGCAGTTCTTC. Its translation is CASSFQQASGEQFF. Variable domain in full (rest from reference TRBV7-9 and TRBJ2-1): DTGVSQNPRHKITKRGQNVTFRCDPISEHNRLYWYRQTLGQGPEFLTYFQNEAQLEKSRLLSDRFSAERPKGSFSTLEIQRTEQGDSAMYLCASSFQQASGEQFFGPGTRLTVL.

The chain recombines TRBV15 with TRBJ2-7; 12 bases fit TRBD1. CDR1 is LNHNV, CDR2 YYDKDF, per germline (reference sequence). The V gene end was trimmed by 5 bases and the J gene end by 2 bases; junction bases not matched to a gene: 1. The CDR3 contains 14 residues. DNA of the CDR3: TGTGCCACCAGCCGGGACAGGGGGCCCTACGAGCAGTACTTC. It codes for CATSRDRGPYEQYF. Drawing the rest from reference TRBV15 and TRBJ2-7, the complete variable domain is DAMVIQNPRYQVTQFGKPVTLSCSQTLNHNVMYWYQQKSSQAPKLLFHYYDKDFNNEADTPDNFQSRRPNTSFCFLDIRSPGLGDTAMYLCATSRDRGPYEQYFGPGTRLTVT.

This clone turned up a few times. For the CDR3, the DNA is TGTGCCACCAGGCTCGGGGCACACAAAGAGACCCAGTACTTC. Its protein product is CATRLGAHKETQYF. The chain joins TRBV15 to TRBJ2-5; D may match TRBD1 or TRBD2 (5 bases each). The CDR3 is made up of 14 amino acids. The germline V and J ends were trimmed by 6 bases and 3 bases, with 14 bases remaining between them. The V gene's germline CDR1 is LNHNV and CDR2 YYDKDF (reference sequence).